The entry below gives a single TCR beta chain sequence along with its context. Authors' data handling: It was from reference gene primer amplification that nucleated cell counts were estimated. Clones were read by immunoSEQ multiplex PCR, and TCRdb kept only the in-frame ones, dropping some. V and J calls and clone size are as listed in that table; D and trimming were resolved from the DNA. The sample carries 200,000 to 250,000 clones, almost 90% recorded once. The source of the sample is a study of blood T cell repertoires in COVID-19. Study-wide background: Samples taken during acute and convalescent COVID-19 were collected in the United States, Italy and Spain. In each case, the material was cDNA or gDNA derived from T cells, B-cell-depleted T cells, or PBMCs.

Germline lookup yields CDR1 MNHEY and CDR2 SMNVEV (reference sequence). V lost 5 bases, J lost 0 bases, and 11 bases stayed unmatched. CDR3 length: 18 residues. Specimen: peripheral blood. The clonotype originates from a man younger than 30 with active or convalescent COVID-19. The chain is built from TRBV27 and TRBJ2-3, with 10 nucleotides matching TRBD2. CDR3 residues: CASSVPWLAGASTDTQYF. The CDR3 DNA reads as TGTGCCAGCAGTGTACCTTGGCTAGCGGGAGCTAGCACAGATACGCAGTATTTT.